The next 4 T cell receptor beta chains were all read from a single sample in a study of T cell responses to AZD1222 COVID-19 vaccine. The method was immunoSEQ multiplex PCR; TCRdb's version includes in-frame clones alone and lacks a portion of them. The sample holds approximately 190,000 clones, approximately 92% seen once. This material consisted of peripheral blood, taken on day 0 of AZD1222 vaccination. The source is an adult in good health.

This chain joins TRBV28 and TRBJ1-1, with D hard to call. Germline loops: CDR1 MDHEN, CDR2 SYDVKM. The CDR3 has 14 residues. Trimming removed 2 bases from V and 4 bases from J, with 11 bases in between. CDR3 sequence: CASSLGLLSTEAFF. Written as DNA, the CDR3 is TGTGCCAGCAGTTTAGGGCTCCTAAGCACTGAAGCTTTCTTT.

The chain uses TRBV19 and TRBJ2-2; no definite D call. CDR3 length: 14 amino acids. V lost 3 bases and J lost 2, with 7 bases in between. Germline CDR1 and CDR2: LNHDA and SQIVND (reference sequence). The DNA for the CDR3 is TGTGCCAGTAGTATCCCACAAAACACCGGGGAGCTGTTTTTT. Translation: CASSIPQNTGELFF.

This chain uses TRBV7-2 with TRBJ2-2; maybe TRBD1 (5 bases). V lost 1 base and J lost 4, with 10 bases in between. Germline CDR1 SGHTA, CDR2 FQGNSA. The CDR3 has 15 amino acids. The chain's CDR3 is CASSLGPGPTGELFF. DNA for the CDR3: TGTGCCAGCAGCTTAGGGCCAGGGCCCACCGGGGAGCTGTTTTTT.

CDR3 sequence (DNA): TGTGCCAGCAGGGGGACAGTCGAGTGGAATGGCTACACCTTC. It yields the protein CASRGTVEWNGYTF. This chain uses TRBV2 with TRBJ1-2; 7 bases align to TRBD1. Per the germline V gene, CDR1 is SNHLY and CDR2 is FYNNEI. V was pared by 6 bases and J by 6 bases, with 10 bases of the junction left unmatched. The CDR3 runs to 14 residues. The variable domain in full, with the rest retrieved from reference TRBV2 and TRBJ1-2, is EPEVTQTPSHQVTQMGQEVILRCVPISNHLYFYWYRQILGQKVEFLVSFYNNEISEKSEIFDDQFSVERPDGSNFTLKIRSTKLEDSAMYFCASRGTVEWNGYTFGSGTRLTVV.